This T cell receptor (beta chain) came from a study of OX40 agonist ivuxolimab in advanced cancers. Background on the study: Three patients had partial responses: one hepatocellular carcinoma, two cutaneous melanoma. Study results and limitations: Some patients who did not respond also had low normalized T-cell clonal expansion.

The CDR3 length is 12 residues. The ends were cut back, 5 bases at V and 2 bases at J, with 7 bases in the middle. Germline CDR1 and CDR2: SGHNT and YYREEE (reference sequence). Data came from immunoSEQ multiplex PCR; TCRdb stores just in-frame clones and leaves some out. This sample has about 69,000 clones, with 85% found just once. To note about this clone: Its antigen is not identified.

The sample here was CD4+ or CD8+ T cells sorted from blood, taken in a trial of the OX40 agonist ivuxolimab. The sequence was obtained from an adult with an advanced solid tumor such as melanoma, head and neck, liver or kidney cancer. The chain carries TRBV5-4 and TRBJ1-2, with a weak D call TRBD1 (5 bases). Here the CDR3 reads CASRDTNYGYTF. CDR3 DNA: TGTGCCAGCAGGGACACCAACTATGGCTACACCTTC. The full variable domain, rest sourced from reference TRBV5-4 and TRBJ1-2, is ETGVTQSPTHLIKTRGQQVTLRCSSQSGHNTVSWYQQALGQGPQFIFQYYREEENGRGNFPPRFSGLQFPNYSSELNVNALELDDSALYLCASRDTNYGYTFGSGTRLTVV.